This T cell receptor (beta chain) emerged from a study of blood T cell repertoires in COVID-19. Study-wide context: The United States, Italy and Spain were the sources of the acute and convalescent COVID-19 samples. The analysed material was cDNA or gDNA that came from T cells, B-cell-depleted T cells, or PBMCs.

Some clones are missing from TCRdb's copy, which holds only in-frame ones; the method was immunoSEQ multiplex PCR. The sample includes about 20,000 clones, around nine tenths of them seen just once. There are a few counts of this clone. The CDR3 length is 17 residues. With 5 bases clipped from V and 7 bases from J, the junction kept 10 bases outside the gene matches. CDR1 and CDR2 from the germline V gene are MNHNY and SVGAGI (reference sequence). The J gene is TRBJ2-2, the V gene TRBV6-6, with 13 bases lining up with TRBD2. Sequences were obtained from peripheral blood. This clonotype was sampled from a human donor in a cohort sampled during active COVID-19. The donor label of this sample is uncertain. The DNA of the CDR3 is TGTGCCAGCAGTCCCCGGACTAGCGGGGGAGGCAGCGGGGAGCTGTTTTTT. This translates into CASSPRTSGGGSGELFF.